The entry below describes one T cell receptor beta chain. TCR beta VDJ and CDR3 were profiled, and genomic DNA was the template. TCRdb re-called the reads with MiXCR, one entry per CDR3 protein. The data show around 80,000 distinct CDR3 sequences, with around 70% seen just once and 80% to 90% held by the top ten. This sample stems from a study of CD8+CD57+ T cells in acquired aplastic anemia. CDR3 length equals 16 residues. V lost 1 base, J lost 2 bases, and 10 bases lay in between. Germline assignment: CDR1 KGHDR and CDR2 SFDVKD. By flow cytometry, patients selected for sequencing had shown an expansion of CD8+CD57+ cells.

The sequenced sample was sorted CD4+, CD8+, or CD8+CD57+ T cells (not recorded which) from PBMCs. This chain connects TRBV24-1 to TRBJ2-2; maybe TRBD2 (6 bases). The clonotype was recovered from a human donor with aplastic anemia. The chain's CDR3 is CATSDFTGDNTGELFF. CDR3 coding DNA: TGTGCCACCAGTGATTTTACGGGGGACAACACCGGGGAGCTGTTTTTT.